This is a list of T cell receptor beta chains from one sample in a study of blood T cells in healthy people across ages. TCRdb reanalysed the 5' RACE reads using MiXCR and keeps one entry per CDR3 protein. The sample shows approximately 800,000 distinct CDR3 sequences, roughly 25% of them seen only once. The same sample was also used in a study of T cells of mothers and their children.

Sample: blood. These receptor sequences come from a boy aged 5-17 years in good health. The CDR3 runs from the conserved cysteine through the conserved F or W. The order of the fields is J gene, D gene, clone size, V gene, CDR3 protein, CDR3 DNA. D genes are given only for firm matches. Clone size is not always given. Where it is, it says once, few, many or a class for expanded clones.

TRBJ2-4,TRBD2,-,TRBV29-1,CSVEDGGGNIQYF,TGCAGCGTTGAAGATGGGGGGGGAAACATTCAGTACTTC
TRBJ2-5,-,-,TRBV20-1,CSARTTQETQYF,TGCAGTGCTAGGACTACACAAGAGACCCAGTACTTC
TRBJ2-7,TRBD1,few,TRBV29-1,CSVEKVGDSLSYEQYF,TGCAGCGTTGAAAAGGTGGGGGACAGCCTGTCCTACGAGCAGTACTTC
TRBJ1-2,TRBD1,-,TRBV29-1,CSDRDRVYPNYGYTF,TGCAGCGACCGGGACAGGGTGTATCCTAACTATGGCTACACCTTC
TRBJ2-7,-,few,TRBV21-1,CASSMRQQYEQYF,TGTGCCAGCAGCATGCGACAGCAGTACGAGCAGTACTTC
TRBJ2-1,-,-,TRBV29-1,CSAALNEQFF,TGCAGCGCTGCACTAAATGAGCAGTTCTTC
TRBJ2-7,TRBD1,many,TRBV12-3/TRBV12-4,CASSPGQGASEQYF,TGTGCCAGCAGCCCCGGACAGGGGGCGTCCGAGCAGTACTTC
TRBJ1-4,-,-,TRBV18,CASSGGTTNEKRFF,TGTGCCAGCTCAGGTGGAACAACTAATGAAAAACGGTTTTTT
TRBJ1-1,-,-,TRBV7-9,CASSLDKGGLATEAFF,TGTGCCAGCAGCTTGGATAAAGGGGGATTAGCCACTGAAGCTTTCTTT
TRBJ2-6,TRBD2,many,TRBV7-9,CASSRPGLAGSTGANVLTF,TGTGCCAGCAGCAGACCGGGACTAGCGGGCTCTACTGGGGCCAACGTCCTGACTTTC
TRBJ2-7,-,few,TRBV15,CATSRDSVGSYEQYF,TGTGCCACCAGCAGAGATTCGGTCGGATCCTACGAGCAGTACTTC
TRBJ2-7,TRBD2,-,TRBV28,CASSMRLAETYEQYF,TGTGCCAGTAGTATGAGGCTAGCGGAGACCTACGAGCAGTACTTC
TRBJ2-5,-,few,TRBV7-9,CASSETDSTETQYF,TGTGCCAGCAGCGAGACGGACAGCACGGAGACCCAGTACTTC
TRBJ2-3,-,few,TRBV6-2/TRBV6-3,CASSRGPPGDTQYF,TGTGCCAGCAGTAGGGGCCCTCCCGGAGATACGCAGTATTTT
TRBJ2-2,TRBD2,-,TRBV20-1,CSAYSGRGGTGELFF,TGCAGTGCTTATAGCGGGAGAGGGGGCACCGGGGAGCTGTTTTTT
TRBJ2-1,-,-,TRBV29-1,CSATQVYNEQFF,TGCAGCGCCACTCAGGTATACAATGAGCAGTTCTTC
TRBJ2-7,-,-,TRBV6-5,CASSYSFQGSSYEQYF,TGTGCCAGCAGTTACTCATTCCAGGGGAGTTCCTACGAGCAGTACTTC
TRBJ2-1,TRBD2,few,TRBV15,CATSGAKTDGTSGRGSYNEQFF,TGTGCCACCAGCGGAGCAAAGACAGACGGGACTAGCGGGAGAGGCTCCTACAATGAGCAGTTCTTC
TRBJ1-1,-,-,TRBV12-3/TRBV12-4,CASSFRGQTEAFF,TGTGCCAGCAGTTTCCGGGGGCAGACTGAAGCTTTCTTT
TRBJ2-1,TRBD1,-,TRBV14,CASSPGTGDIFSYNEQFF,TGTGCCAGCAGCCCCGGGACAGGGGATATATTCTCCTACAATGAGCAGTTCTTC
TRBJ2-5,-,-,TRBV15,CATSSLHTQETQYF,TGTGCCACCAGCAGTCTCCACACGCAAGAGACCCAGTACTTC
TRBJ2-7,-,few,TRBV28,CASSLPMTPWGEQYF,TGTGCCAGCAGCCTTCCAATGACTCCCTGGGGAGAGCAGTACTTC
TRBJ1-5,-,-,TRBV20-1,CSATGNRDNQPQHF,TGCAGTGCTACAGGGAACAGGGACAATCAGCCCCAGCATTTT
TRBJ2-1,-,-,TRBV9,CASSQSGGPNNEQFF,TGTGCCAGCAGCCAAAGTGGCGGCCCAAACAATGAGCAGTTCTTC
TRBJ2-7,TRBD1,-,TRBV5-1,CASSWDRWYEQYF,TGCGCCAGCAGCTGGGACAGGTGGTACGAGCAGTACTTC
TRBJ2-7,-,few,TRBV2,CASSVEAGAPYEQYF,TGTGCCAGCAGTGTAGAGGCAGGGGCGCCCTACGAGCAGTACTTC
TRBJ1-6,-,few,TRBV7-9,CASSPGGGSSYNSPLHF,TGTGCCAGCAGCCCTGGGGGGGGAAGCTCCTATAATTCACCCCTCCACTTT